Below are 21 T cell receptor beta chains sequenced from a single sample in a study of graft-versus-host responses after intestinal transplantation. Only in-frame clones appear in the TCRdb table, and some are missing; sequencing was by immunoSEQ multiplex PCR. Of about 50,000 clones listed, about 90% are singletons. The antigens for these receptors are not known. Sequenced material: unstimulated CD4+ T cells sorted from spleen or lymph node cells, taken before transplant. These receptors came from a human donor who was the organ donor for an intestinal transplant.

A note on this clone: A read error may account for a junction end that differs from germline. The V call is TRBV28, the J call TRBJ2-2; 9 bases match TRBD1. CDR3 size: 16 residues. CDR1 is MDHEN and CDR2 is SYDVKM in the germline V gene. The CDR3 here is CASSILQGASTRELFF. The CDR3 DNA reads TGTGCCAGCAGCATTCTACAGGGGGCGAGCACCAGGGAGCTGTTTTTT.

In DNA form, the CDR3 reads TGCGCCAGCAGTTCTTACTCCACCTACGAGCAGTACTTC. Translation: CASSSYSTYEQYF. The chain couples TRBV5-1 to TRBJ2-7; no firm D call. CDR3 length: 13 amino acids. CDR1 is SGHRS and CDR2 is YFSETQ in the germline V gene. Trimming took off 5 bases at V and 2 bases at J, with 11 bases between the two ends. The full variable domain, rest sourced from reference TRBV5-1 and TRBJ2-7, is KAGVTQTPRYLIKTRGQQVTLSCSPISGHRSVSWYQQTPGQGLQFLFEYFSETQRNKGNFPGRFSGRQFSNSRSEMNVSTLELGDSALYLCASSSYSTYEQYFGPGTRLTVT.

The rearrangement links TRBV7-3 to TRBJ2-7; D call uncertain. The germline CDR1 and CDR2 sequences are SGHTA and FQGTGA. This CDR3 has 14 amino acids. V was clipped by 4 bases and J by 7 bases, with 17 bases between them. This CDR3 reads CASSSTGPHGEQYF. The CDR3 nucleotides read TGTGCCAGCAGCTCCACGGGTCCCCATGGGGAGCAGTACTTC.

The genes are TRBV6-6 and TRBJ1-2; TRBD1 is a possible D gene (5 bases). Germline V gene data show CDR1 as MNHNY and CDR2 as SVGAGI (reference sequence). The CDR3 is 14 residues long. Trimming stripped 0 bases from V and 4 bases from J, with 9 bases between. As DNA, the CDR3 is TGTGCCAGCAGTTACTCGGGGCAGCTCTATGGCTACACCTTC. Protein product: CASSYSGQLYGYTF.

Turning to this clone: Germline is not matched at one junction end, which may reflect a read error. The V gene is TRBV28, the J gene TRBJ2-5; 7 nucleotides line up with TRBD1. Germline CDR1 and CDR2: MDHEN and SYDVKM. This CDR3 region has 14 residues. The CDR3 DNA reads TGTGCCAGCACAGGGGGAAGTTTTCAAGGGACCCAGTACTTC. Residues: CASTGGSFQGTQYF.

This clone turned up a few times. This chain joins TRBV5-1 and TRBJ2-7, with TRBD2 matching 10 bases. In germline, CDR1 is SGHRS, CDR2 YFSETQ. The length of the CDR3 is 14 residues. V lost 6 bases to trimming and J lost 4 bases; unmatched junction nucleotides: 7. In nucleotides, the CDR3 is TGCGCCAGCACGCTAGCGGGAGAGGGATACGAGCAGTACTTC. Protein sequence: CASTLAGEGYEQYF.

This clone appeared a single time. This rearrangement joins TRBV28 to TRBJ2-7, with TRBD2 identical over 12 bases. V lost 0 bases to trimming and J lost 4 bases; unmatched junction nucleotides: 1. Germline-derived CDR1 and CDR2 are MDHEN and SYDVKM. The CDR3 extends over 15 amino acids. CDR3 residues: CASSLWTSGSYEQYF. The DNA of the CDR3 is TGTGCCAGCAGTTTATGGACTAGCGGGAGTTACGAGCAGTACTTC.

J is TRBJ1-2 and V is TRBV6-5; D is uncertain. Deletions cut 5 bases from V and 6 bases from J, with 7 bases between. Germline-derived CDR1 and CDR2 are MNHEY and SVGAGI. This CDR3 has 11 amino acids. The CDR3 sequence: CASSTGDGYTF. CDR3 nucleotide sequence: TGTGCCAGCAGTACCGGGGATGGCTACACCTTC.

V and J are TRBV28 and TRBJ2-7; 8 bases match TRBD2. J lost 2 bases, V lost 0 bases, and 3 bases had no gene match. Germline V gives CDR1 MDHEN, CDR2 SYDVKM. The CDR3 is made up of 15 amino acids. CDR3 region: CASSLWAGRAYEQYF. The CDR3 nucleotides are TGTGCCAGCAGTTTATGGGCCGGGAGGGCCTACGAGCAGTACTTC.

The genes are TRBV2 and TRBJ1-3; D is uncertain. V was clipped by 0 bases and J by 1 base, with 10 bases between them. The CDR3 length is 16 residues. Germline values: CDR1 SNHLY, CDR2 FYNNEI. CDR3 sequence: CASSEALGVSGNTIYF. The CDR3 DNA is TGTGCCAGCAGTGAAGCGCTTGGGGTGTCTGGAAACACCATATATTTT. The whole variable domain, filled in from reference TRBV2 and TRBJ1-3, reads EPEVTQTPSHQVTQMGQEVILRCVPISNHLYFYWYRQILGQKVEFLVSFYNNEISEKSEIFDDQFSVERPDGSNFTLKIRSTKLEDSAMYFCASSEALGVSGNTIYFGEGSWLTVV.

The gene calls are TRBV5-1 and TRBJ2-7; D may be TRBD2 (5 bases). Germline lookup yields CDR1 SGHRS and CDR2 YFSETQ. Trimming cost V 7 bases and J 2 bases, with 13 bases left between them. This CDR3 has 13 amino acids. The CDR3 region is CASAPSPPYEQYF. As DNA, the CDR3 is TGCGCCAGCGCCCCTAGCCCCCCCTACGAGCAGTACTTC. The whole variable domain, filled in from reference TRBV5-1 and TRBJ2-7, reads KAGVTQTPRYLIKTRGQQVTLSCSPISGHRSVSWYQQTPGQGLQFLFEYFSETQRNKGNFPGRFSGRQFSNSRSEMNVSTLELGDSALYLCASAPSPPYEQYFGPGTRLTVT.

The rearrangement links TRBV6-5 to TRBJ1-2; D is possibly TRBD1 (6 bases). V lost 5 bases and J 1 base, leaving 11 bases between the germline ends. The germline V gene has CDR1 MNHEY and CDR2 SVGAGI. This CDR3 has 14 amino acids. CDR3 sequence reads: CASSPGHFNYGYTF. The CDR3 region has the DNA TGTGCCAGCAGTCCGGGACATTTTAACTATGGCTACACCTTC.

The chain combines TRBV4-2 with TRBJ1-1, with D unclear. The CDR3 consists of 15 residues. CDR1 and CDR2 (germline): LGHNA, YNFKEQ. V was trimmed by 1 base and J by 1 base, leaving 10 bases between them. The CDR3 reads CASSQAPAGNTEAFF. The DNA for the CDR3 is TGTGCCAGCAGCCAAGCTCCCGCAGGGAACACTGAAGCTTTCTTT.

The genes are TRBV7-2 and TRBJ1-4, with D unresolved. Deletions cut 1 base from V and 3 bases from J, with 3 bases between. CDR3 length: 13 residues. CDR1 and CDR2 (germline): SGHTA, FQGNSA. The CDR3: CASSLVPNEKLFF. For the CDR3, the DNA is TGTGCCAGCAGCTTAGTCCCTAATGAAAAACTGTTTTTT.

The chain employs TRBV30 and TRBJ1-2; 7 nucleotides match TRBD1. The V segment lost 0 bases and the J segment 7 bases; nucleotides outside the gene matches: 5. From germline, CDR1 is GTSNPN and CDR2 SVGIG (reference sequence). This CDR3 is built from 13 residues. The CDR3 DNA follows: TGTGCCTGGAGTGTACCTAGGGGGCTTGGCTACACCTTC. Amino acids: CAWSVPRGLGYTF.

The J gene is TRBJ1-2, the V gene TRBV27; D perhaps matches TRBD1 (5 bases). CDR3 size: 13 residues. Germline V gene lookup returns CDR1 MNHEY and CDR2 SMNVEV (reference sequence). The ends were cut back, 6 bases at V and 6 bases at J, with 14 bases in the middle. The CDR3 DNA follows: TGTGCCAGCAGACGCAGGGAAGTCGATGGCTACACCTTC. Translation gives CASRRREVDGYTF.

The rearrangement links TRBV4-3 to TRBJ1-5; D is unclear. This CDR3 contains 15 residues. CDR1 is LGHNA, CDR2 YSLEER, per germline. V was pared by 6 bases and J by 3 bases, with 15 bases between. The CDR3 DNA reads TGCGCCAGCAGGTCGAGGGTTGGGAACAATCAGCCCCAGCATTTT. Its protein is CASRSRVGNNQPQHF.

The V and J genes are TRBV28 and TRBJ2-7, with 13 bases that match TRBD2. Germline lookup yields CDR1 MDHEN and CDR2 SYDVKM. V dropped 2 bases and J dropped 5; count of bases not matched to a gene: 9. The CDR3 is 17 residues long. The CDR3 DNA is TGTGCCAGCAGTTTAAGCACTAGCGGGAGGGGCGTCCACGAGCAGTACTTC. This gives the protein CASSLSTSGRGVHEQYF.

This rearrangement joins TRBV7-3 to TRBJ2-1; D possibly matches TRBD1 or TRBD2 (6 bases each). V was cut by 2 bases and J by 12 bases, with 14 bases left in between. This CDR3 spans 13 amino acids. The germline V gene encodes CDR1 SGHTA and CDR2 FQGTGA. CDR3 coding DNA: TGTGCCAGCAGCTTATCGGGGGCGGAGGGGCAGTTCTTC. Amino acids: CASSLSGAEGQFF.

The V gene is TRBV6-1, the J gene TRBJ2-7; D perhaps matches TRBD2 (6 bases). The germline V and J ends were trimmed by 7 bases and 2 bases, with 18 bases remaining between them. This CDR3 region has 15 residues. The germline V gene has CDR1 MNHNS and CDR2 SASEGT. CDR3 sequence: CASTDTGLATYEQYF. CDR3 sequence (DNA): TGTGCCAGCACAGACACGGGACTGGCAACCTACGAGCAGTACTTC.

The rearrangement uses TRBV7-9 and TRBJ1-5; TRBD1 matches 7 bases. The CDR3 consists of 14 residues. Trimming took 5 bases from V and 4 from J; bases not matched to a gene: 5. Germline CDR1 and CDR2: SEHNR and FQNEAQ (reference sequence). The CDR3 DNA sequence: TGTGCCAGCAGCCTGACAGGGCGAAATCAGCCCCAGCATTTT. This codes for CASSLTGRNQPQHF.